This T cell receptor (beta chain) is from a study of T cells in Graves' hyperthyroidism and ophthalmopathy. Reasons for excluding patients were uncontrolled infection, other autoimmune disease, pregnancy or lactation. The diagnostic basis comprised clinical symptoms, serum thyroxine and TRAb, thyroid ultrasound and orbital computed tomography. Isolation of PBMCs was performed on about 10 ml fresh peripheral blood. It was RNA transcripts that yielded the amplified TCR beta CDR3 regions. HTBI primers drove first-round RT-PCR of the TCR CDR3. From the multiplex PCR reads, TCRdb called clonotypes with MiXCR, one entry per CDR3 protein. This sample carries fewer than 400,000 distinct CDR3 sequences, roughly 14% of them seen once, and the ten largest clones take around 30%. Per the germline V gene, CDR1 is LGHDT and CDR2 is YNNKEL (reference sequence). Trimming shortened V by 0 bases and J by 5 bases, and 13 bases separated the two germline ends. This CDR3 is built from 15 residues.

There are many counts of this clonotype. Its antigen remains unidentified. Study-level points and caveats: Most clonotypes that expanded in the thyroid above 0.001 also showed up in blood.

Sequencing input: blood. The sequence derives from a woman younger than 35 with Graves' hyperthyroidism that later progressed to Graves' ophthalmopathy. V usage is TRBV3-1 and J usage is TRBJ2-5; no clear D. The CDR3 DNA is TGTGCCAGCAGCCAAGACACCCGCCGTAGTGAGACCCAGTACTTC. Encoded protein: CASSQDTRRSETQYF.